This TCR beta chain was sequenced for a study of T-cell memory formation after mild COVID-19. Whole-study results and caveats: Researchers found some responding clones in pre-infection memory, a sign that cross-reactive memory joined.

Concerning this clonotype: Its antigen remains unidentified.

TCRdb processed the 5' RACE reads anew with MiXCR; each CDR3 protein has one entry. Among about 210,000 distinct CDR3 sequences listed, about 10% were seen once. Trimming took 5 bases from V and 3 from J; bases not matched to a gene: 10. This CDR3 is built from 15 residues. CDR1 DFQATT and CDR2 SNEGSKA come from the germline V gene (reference sequence). V and J are TRBV20-1 and TRBJ1-2, with 9 bases identical to TRBD1. This clonotype was obtained from a man aged 18 to 35 who had mild COVID-19 (a few samples of this study predate the infection). Cell type and time point are not known. Sequenced material: PBMCs or a T cell subset sorted from them (not recorded which). The CDR3 here is CSADPGQGLDYGYTF. The CDR3 DNA follows: TGCAGTGCTGACCCGGGACAGGGACTCGACTATGGCTACACCTTC.